The 8 T cell receptor beta chains below all came from one sample that was sequenced in a study of cytomegalovirus exposure and HLA in healthy donors. Use of 60 Vbeta and 13 Jbeta primers characterized the PCR. Libraries were prepared by immunoSEQ multiplex PCR; TCRdb keeps only in-frame clonotypes and omits some of them. The data show 150,000 to 200,000 clones, around 83% seen once. The sample comprised PBMCs. These receptors originate from a woman aged 40 to 50 in good health and CMV-seronegative.

V usage is TRBV6-5 and J usage is TRBJ2-7, with 7 bases aligning to TRBD1. With V trimmed by 5 bases and J by 2 bases, 6 bases remained unmatched. The germline CDR1 and CDR2 sequences are MNHEY and SVGAGI. The CDR3 contains 14 residues. The CDR3 sequence: CASSAGDRAYEQYV. CDR3 in DNA: TGTGCCAGCAGTGCCGGAGACAGGGCCTACGAGCAGTACGTC.

The chain combines TRBV2 with TRBJ2-5, with TRBD2 as a possible D gene (5 bases). With 5 bases removed from V and 1 base from J, the gap between germline ends came to 14 bases. The CDR3 loop spans 15 amino acids. CDR1 is SNHLY and CDR2 is FYNNEI in the germline V gene. The CDR3 nucleotides read TGTGCCAGCAGTAGAGAACTGAGGGTCCAAGAGACCCAGTACTTC. This codes for CASSRELRVQETQYF.

The rearrangement joins TRBV2 to TRBJ1-4; D gene unclear. This CDR3 has 14 amino acids. Looked up from germline, CDR1 is SNHLY and CDR2 is FYNNEI. V was trimmed by 8 bases and J by 0 bases, leaving 10 bases between them. CDR3 nucleotides: TGTGCCAGCGTGAGGTCTTCAACTAATGAAAAACTGTTTTTT. Its protein product is CASVRSSTNEKLFF.

The chain recombines TRBV6-1 with TRBJ1-5; 8 nucleotides agree with TRBD1. The CDR3 length is 16 residues. The junction had 7 bases not matched to a gene; V was cut back by 0 bases and J by 6 bases. CDR1 is MNHNS and CDR2 is SASEGT in the germline V gene. The DNA of the CDR3 is TGTGCCAGCAGTGAAGCCGGACAGGGCCCAAGTCAGCCCCAGCATTTT. Its translation is CASSEAGQGPSQPQHF.

V usage is TRBV25-1 and J usage is TRBJ2-5; 14 bases map to TRBD2. V shed 10 bases, J shed 2 bases, and the junction held 6 bases outside the gene matches. Germline V gene lookup returns CDR1 MGHDK and CDR2 SYGVNS. This CDR3 is built from 15 residues. This chain's CDR3 is CATTRTSGRQETQYF. CDR3 sequence (DNA): TGTGCCACCACTCGGACTAGCGGGAGGCAAGAGACCCAGTACTTC.

A note on this clone: Within the sample, other DNA sequences also encode this same CDR3. J is TRBJ1-5 and V is TRBV5-1; D gene ambiguous. V was shortened by 1 base and J by 0 bases, with 8 bases between the two germline ends. Germline V gene sequence: CDR1 SGHRS, CDR2 YFSETQ. CDR3 length equals 15 residues. Written as DNA, the CDR3 is TGCGCCAGCAGCTTGTCCGGGAATAGCAATCAGCCCCAGCATTTT. This encodes CASSLSGNSNQPQHF.

This clone was counted between two and nine times. One junction end disagrees with the germline gene, perhaps due to a read error. The rearrangement links TRBV7-9 to TRBJ1-4; 7 bases map to TRBD1. The V gene's germline CDR1 is SEHNR and CDR2 FQNEAQ (reference sequence). The length of the CDR3 is 14 residues. The CDR3 DNA follows: TGTTCCAGCAGCCCAGGGACAGATAGAGAAAAACTGTTTTTT. It specifies CSSSPGTDREKLFF.

The chain uses TRBV5-6 and TRBJ2-7, with TRBD2 as a possible D gene (7 bases). Germline lookup yields CDR1 SGHDT and CDR2 YYEEEE. V lost 4 bases and J 3 bases, leaving 20 bases between the germline ends. CDR3 length: 16 amino acids. The chain's CDR3 is CASSIGSGGLNYEQYF. The CDR3 DNA reads TGTGCCAGCAGCATCGGGTCGGGGGGCTTGAACTACGAGCAGTACTTC. Variable domain in full (rest from reference TRBV5-6 and TRBJ2-7): DAGVTQSPTHLIKTRGQQVTLRCSPKSGHDTVSWYQQALGQGPQFIFQYYEEEERQRGNFPDRFSGHQFPNYSSELNVNALLLGDSALYLCASSIGSGGLNYEQYFGPGTRLTVT.